This TCR beta chain was profiled in a study of blood T cell repertoires in COVID-19 (dated by TCRdb to about 2020). With respect to the entire study: Collaborator samples came from the United States, Italy and Spain and covered acute and convalescent phases of COVID-19. The prospective study material was composed of cDNA or gDNA derived from T cells, B-cell-depleted T cells, or PBMCs. A de-identified subject ID, COVID-19 status, age in years and sex were almost always included in the sample metadata. Samples were obtained from the ongoing ImmuneRACE study (first 160 participants) and from some 1,200 subjects provided by 6 global collaborators. Deeply sampled blood TCRbeta repertoires from subjects exposed to, actively infected with, or recovered from COVID-19 were included in the dataset. The repertoires were released in a freely available public database intended as a resource for research on the immune response to SARS-CoV-2. Where available, HLA class I and class II types were obtained from metadata supplied by the sample provider rather than from assay-based typing. The investigation overall reported the following: Clinical and demographic metadata were provided uncurated, with the amount varying by source and participant.

Notes on this clone: Its antigen specificity is not known. The input lacks base qualities; no much larger clone sits a single base away.

The CDR3 contains 16 residues, cysteine and phenylalanine counted. Solely the CDR3 DNA is kept, with 48 bases framed from the first base. CDR1 and CDR2 (SGHKS, YYEKEE) derive from the germline V gene (reference sequence). Clipping removes 4 bases from V and 7 bases from J, with 11 as the unmatched junction base count. Enrolling through a virtual design, the prospective study's participants ranged in age from roughly 18 to 100 years and lived across some 22 United States geographic areas. To assign participants to cohorts, the prospective study relied on clinical history that participants themselves reported in a screening survey and a study questionnaire. For ImmuneRACE Cohort 3, a participant was defined as recovered based on two consecutive negative NP/OP PCR tests, clearance by a healthcare professional, or resolution of symptoms. In the prospective study, mobile phlebotomists collected whole blood, serum and a nasopharyngeal or oropharyngeal swab from each participant. Over an approximately two-month period, participants in the prospective study had the option of providing additional blood draws and questionnaires. Before DNA extraction, prospective study blood samples were shipped either frozen or at room temperature.

TCRbeta CDR3 regions were amplified from genomic DNA by means of the immunoSEQ Assay, a bias-controlled multiplex PCR. In the authors' own workflow: The number of nucleated cells in each sample was estimated from the amplification of reference gene primers within the assay. To quantify the absolute abundance of each unique TCRbeta CDR3 rearrangement, sequence reads were collapsed and filtered. For each sample, productive Simpson clonality was calculated as the square root of Simpson's diversity index over productive rearrangements. The clones in this table, taken by TCRdb from immuneACCESS, are in-frame only. Not every clone is retained; where verified, under half of the shortfall comes from an unresolved V gene, and the cause of the rest is unknown. The V and J calls and the clone size are those of that table, but D and trimming were determined from the DNA. This sample lists 280,000 or so clones; 75% to 90% were detected once. The ten largest make up 2% to 3% of the sample.

This sequence originates from a woman aged 45 to 65 who had recovered from COVID-19. Sequenced material: PBMCs or T cells enriched from blood (not recorded which). The chain is assembled from TRBV5-5 and TRBJ1-6, with 7 central nucleotides matching TRBD1. The DNA reads TGTGCCAGCAGCATTACCGGGACAGTTCGGAATTCACCCCTCCACTTT. It specifies CASSITGTVRNSPLHF.